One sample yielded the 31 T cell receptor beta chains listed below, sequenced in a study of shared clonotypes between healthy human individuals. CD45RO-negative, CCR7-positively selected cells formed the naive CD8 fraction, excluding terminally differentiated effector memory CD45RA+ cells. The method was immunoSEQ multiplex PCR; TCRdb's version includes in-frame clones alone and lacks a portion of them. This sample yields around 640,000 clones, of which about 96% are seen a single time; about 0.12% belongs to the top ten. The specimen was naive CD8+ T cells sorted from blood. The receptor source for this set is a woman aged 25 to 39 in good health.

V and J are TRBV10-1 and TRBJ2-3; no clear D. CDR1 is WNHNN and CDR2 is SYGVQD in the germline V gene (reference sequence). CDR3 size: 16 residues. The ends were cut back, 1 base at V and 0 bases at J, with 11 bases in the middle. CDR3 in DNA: TGCGCCAGCAGTGAGTGGGCGGAATCTAGCACAGATACGCAGTATTTT. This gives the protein CASSEWAESSTDTQYF.

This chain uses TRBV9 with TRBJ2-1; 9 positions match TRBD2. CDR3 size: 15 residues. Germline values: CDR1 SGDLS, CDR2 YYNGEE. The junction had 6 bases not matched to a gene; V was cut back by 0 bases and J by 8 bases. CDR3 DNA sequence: TGTGCCAGCAGCGTAGTCGCGGGAGGGTTCTATGAGCAGTTCTTC. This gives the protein CASSVVAGGFYEQFF.

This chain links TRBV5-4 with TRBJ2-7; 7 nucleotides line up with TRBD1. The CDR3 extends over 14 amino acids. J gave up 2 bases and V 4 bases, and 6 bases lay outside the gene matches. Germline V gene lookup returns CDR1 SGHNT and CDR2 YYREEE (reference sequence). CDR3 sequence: CASSPDRATYEQYF. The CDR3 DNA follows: TGTGCCAGCAGCCCCGACAGGGCCACCTACGAGCAGTACTTC.

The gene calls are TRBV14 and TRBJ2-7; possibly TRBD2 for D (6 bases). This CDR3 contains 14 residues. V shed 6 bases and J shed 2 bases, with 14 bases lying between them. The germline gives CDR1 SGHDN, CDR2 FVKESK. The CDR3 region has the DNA TGTGCCAGCAGTAGCGGTTCTCCCCCCTACGAGCAGTACTTC. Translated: CASSSGSPPYEQYF. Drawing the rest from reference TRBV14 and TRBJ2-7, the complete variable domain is EAGVTQFPSHSVIEKGQTVTLRCDPISGHDNLYWYRRVMGKEIKFLLHFVKESKQDESGMPNNRFLAERTGGTYSTLKVQPAELEDSGVYFCASSSGSPPYEQYFGPGTRLTVT.

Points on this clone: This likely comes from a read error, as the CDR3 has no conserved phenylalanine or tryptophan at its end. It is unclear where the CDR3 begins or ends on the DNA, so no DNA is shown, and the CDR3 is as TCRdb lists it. The CDR3 is CASSPPGGSTLL. The chain links TRBV7-9 to TRBJ2-3; no DNA check was done on the table's D call, TRBD2. Germline CDR1 reads SEHNR; CDR2 reads FQNEAQ (reference sequence). The CDR3 extends over 12 residues, inclusive of both ends.

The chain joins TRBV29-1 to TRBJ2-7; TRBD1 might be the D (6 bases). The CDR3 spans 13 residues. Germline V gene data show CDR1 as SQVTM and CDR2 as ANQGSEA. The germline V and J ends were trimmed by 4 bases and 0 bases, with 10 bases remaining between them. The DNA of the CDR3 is TGCAGCGTTGGGGCAGGGGTCTCCTACGAGCAGTACTTC. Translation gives CSVGAGVSYEQYF.

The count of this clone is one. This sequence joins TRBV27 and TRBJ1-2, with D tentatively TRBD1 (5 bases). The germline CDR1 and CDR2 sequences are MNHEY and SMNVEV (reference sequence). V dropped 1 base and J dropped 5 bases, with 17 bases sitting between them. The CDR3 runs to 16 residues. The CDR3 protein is CASSLFGGTGGYGYTF. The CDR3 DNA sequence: TGTGCCAGCAGTTTATTCGGTGGGACCGGGGGTTATGGCTACACCTTC.

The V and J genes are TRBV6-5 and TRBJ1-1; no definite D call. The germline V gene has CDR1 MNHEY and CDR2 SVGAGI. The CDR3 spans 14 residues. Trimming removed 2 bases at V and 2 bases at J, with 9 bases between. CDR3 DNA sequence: TGTGCCAGCAGTTACGTTGGCGGAAACACTGAAGCTTTCTTT. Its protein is CASSYVGGNTEAFF.

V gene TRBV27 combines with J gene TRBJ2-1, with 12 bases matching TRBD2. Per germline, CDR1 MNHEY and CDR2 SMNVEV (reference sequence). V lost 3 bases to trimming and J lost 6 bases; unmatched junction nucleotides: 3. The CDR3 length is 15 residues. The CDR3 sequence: CASSLVGLAGNEQFF. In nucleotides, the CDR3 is TGTGCCAGCAGTTTGGTGGGACTAGCGGGCAATGAGCAGTTCTTC.

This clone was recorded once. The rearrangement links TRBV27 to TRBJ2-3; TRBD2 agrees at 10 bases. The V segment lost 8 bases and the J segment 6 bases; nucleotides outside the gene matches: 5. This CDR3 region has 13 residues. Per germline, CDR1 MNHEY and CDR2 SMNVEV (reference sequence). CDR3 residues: CASGLAGVDTQYF. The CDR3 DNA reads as TGTGCCAGCGGGCTAGCGGGAGTGGATACGCAGTATTTT.

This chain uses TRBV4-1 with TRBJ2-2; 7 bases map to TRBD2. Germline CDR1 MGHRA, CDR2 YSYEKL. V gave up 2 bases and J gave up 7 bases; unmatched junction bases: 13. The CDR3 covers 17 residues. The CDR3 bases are TGCGCCAGCAGCCAACCAGGACTCTTTGGCGGGAGCGGGGAGCTGTTTTTT. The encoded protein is CASSQPGLFGGSGELFF.

CDR3 in DNA: TGTGCCAGCAGTTTAGTTGCGGTTACTTCCTACGAGCAGTACTTC. Translation gives CASSLVAVTSYEQYF. The chain links TRBV27 to TRBJ2-7, with D hard to call. V lost 2 bases and J 1 base, leaving 12 bases between the germline ends. The CDR3 is made up of 15 amino acids. Germline loops: CDR1 MNHEY, CDR2 SMNVEV (reference sequence).

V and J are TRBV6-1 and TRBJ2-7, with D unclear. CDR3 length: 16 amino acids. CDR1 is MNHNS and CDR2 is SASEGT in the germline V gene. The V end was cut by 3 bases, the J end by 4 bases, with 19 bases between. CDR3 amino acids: CASSEGWAALKYEQYF. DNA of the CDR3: TGTGCCAGCAGTGAGGGTTGGGCAGCTCTGAAGTACGAGCAGTACTTC.

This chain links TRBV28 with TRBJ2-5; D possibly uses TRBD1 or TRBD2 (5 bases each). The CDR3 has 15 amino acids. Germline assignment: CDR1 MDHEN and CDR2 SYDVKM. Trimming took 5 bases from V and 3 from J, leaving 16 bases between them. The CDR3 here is CASSARDRAKETQYF. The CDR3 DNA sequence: TGTGCCAGCAGTGCCCGGGACCGAGCTAAAGAGACCCAGTACTTC.

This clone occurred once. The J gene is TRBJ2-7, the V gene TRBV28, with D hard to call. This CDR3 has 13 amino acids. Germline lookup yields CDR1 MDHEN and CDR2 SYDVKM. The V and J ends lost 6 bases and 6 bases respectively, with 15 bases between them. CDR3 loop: CASSHTAGVEQYF. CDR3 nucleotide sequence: TGTGCCAGCAGCCACACTGCTGGGGTCGAGCAGTACTTC.

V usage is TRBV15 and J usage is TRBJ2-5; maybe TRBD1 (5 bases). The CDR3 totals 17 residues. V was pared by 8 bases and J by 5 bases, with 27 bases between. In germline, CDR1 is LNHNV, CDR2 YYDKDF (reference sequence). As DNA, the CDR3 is TGTGCCACCGGATTTGCTCGCAGGGCATTCGATGTGGAGACCCAGTACTTC. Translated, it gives CATGFARRAFDVETQYF.

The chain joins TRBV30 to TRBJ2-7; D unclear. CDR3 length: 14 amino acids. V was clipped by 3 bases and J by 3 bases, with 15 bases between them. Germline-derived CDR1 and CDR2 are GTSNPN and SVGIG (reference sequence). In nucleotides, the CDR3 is TGTGCCTGGAGCGCCCTCCCCGGAGTCTACGAGCAGTACTTC. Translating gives CAWSALPGVYEQYF.

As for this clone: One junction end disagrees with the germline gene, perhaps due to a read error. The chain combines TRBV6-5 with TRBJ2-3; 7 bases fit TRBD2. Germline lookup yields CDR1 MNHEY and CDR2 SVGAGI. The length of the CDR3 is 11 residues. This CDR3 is CGGLGRDTQYF. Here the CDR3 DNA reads TGCGGCGGACTAGGGAGAGATACGCAGTATTTT.

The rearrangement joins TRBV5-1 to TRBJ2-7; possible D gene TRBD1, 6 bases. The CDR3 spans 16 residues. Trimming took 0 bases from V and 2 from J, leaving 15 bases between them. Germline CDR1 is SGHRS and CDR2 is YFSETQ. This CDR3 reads CASSLGEQGETYEQYF. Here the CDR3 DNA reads TGCGCCAGCAGCTTGGGGGAACAGGGAGAGACCTACGAGCAGTACTTC.

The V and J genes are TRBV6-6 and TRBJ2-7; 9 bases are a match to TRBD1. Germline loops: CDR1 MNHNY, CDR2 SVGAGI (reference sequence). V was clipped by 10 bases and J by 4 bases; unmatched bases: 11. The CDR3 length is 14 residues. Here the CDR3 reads CATRQGGRNYEQYF. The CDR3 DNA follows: TGTGCCACCCGACAGGGGGGACGGAATTACGAGCAGTACTTC.

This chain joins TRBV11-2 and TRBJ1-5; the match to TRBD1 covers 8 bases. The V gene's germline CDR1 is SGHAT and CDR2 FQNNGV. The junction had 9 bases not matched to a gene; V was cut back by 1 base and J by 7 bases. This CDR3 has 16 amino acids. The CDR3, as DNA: TGTGCCAGCAGCTTAGTTGACAGGGGAAGATGGCAGCCCCAGCATTTT. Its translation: CASSLVDRGRWQPQHF.

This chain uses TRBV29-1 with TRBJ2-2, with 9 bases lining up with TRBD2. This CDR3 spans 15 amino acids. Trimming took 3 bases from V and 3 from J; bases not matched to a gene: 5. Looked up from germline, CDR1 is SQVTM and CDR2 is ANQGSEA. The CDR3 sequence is CSVDCGRADTGELFF. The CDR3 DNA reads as TGCAGCGTTGATTGCGGGAGGGCCGACACCGGGGAGCTGTTTTTT.

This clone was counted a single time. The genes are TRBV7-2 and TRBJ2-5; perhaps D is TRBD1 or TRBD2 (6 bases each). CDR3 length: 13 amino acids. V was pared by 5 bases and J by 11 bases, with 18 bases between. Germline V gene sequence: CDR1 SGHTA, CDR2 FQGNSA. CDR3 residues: CASSPLGGQEQYF. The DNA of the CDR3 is TGTGCCAGCAGCCCCCTAGGGGGGCAGGAGCAGTACTTC.

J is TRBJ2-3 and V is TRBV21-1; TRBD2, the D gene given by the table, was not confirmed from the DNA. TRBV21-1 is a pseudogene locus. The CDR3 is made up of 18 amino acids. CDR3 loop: CASSPGTSGRSSTDTQYF. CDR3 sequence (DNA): TGTGCCAGCAGCCCCGGGACTAGCGGGAGGTCTAGCACAGATACGCAGTATTTT.

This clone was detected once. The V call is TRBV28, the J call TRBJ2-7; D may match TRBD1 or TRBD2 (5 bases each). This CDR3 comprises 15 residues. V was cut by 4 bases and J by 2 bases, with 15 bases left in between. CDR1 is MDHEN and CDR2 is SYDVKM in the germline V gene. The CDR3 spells CASSSTGTPTYEQYF. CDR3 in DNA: TGTGCCAGCAGTTCCACCGGGACGCCTACCTACGAGCAGTACTTC.

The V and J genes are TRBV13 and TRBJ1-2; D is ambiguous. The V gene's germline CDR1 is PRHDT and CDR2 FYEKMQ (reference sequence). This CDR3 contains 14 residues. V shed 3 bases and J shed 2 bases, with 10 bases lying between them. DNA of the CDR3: TGTGCCAGCAGCTTCCCCAGTGAGAACTATGGCTACACCTTC. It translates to CASSFPSENYGYTF.

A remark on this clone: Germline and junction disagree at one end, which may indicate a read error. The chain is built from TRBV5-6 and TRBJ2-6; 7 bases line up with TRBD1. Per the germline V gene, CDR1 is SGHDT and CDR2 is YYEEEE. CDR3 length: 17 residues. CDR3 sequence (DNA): TGTGCCAGCAGTTTGGGACAGTTAAACTCTGGGGCCAACGTCCTGACTTTC. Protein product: CASSLGQLNSGANVLTF.

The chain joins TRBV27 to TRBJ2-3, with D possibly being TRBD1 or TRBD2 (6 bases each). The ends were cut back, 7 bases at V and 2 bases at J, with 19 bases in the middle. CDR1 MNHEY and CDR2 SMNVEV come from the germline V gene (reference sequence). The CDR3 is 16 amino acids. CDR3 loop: CASTQGGGYHTDTQYF. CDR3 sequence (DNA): TGTGCCAGCACTCAAGGGGGAGGTTACCACACAGATACGCAGTATTTT.

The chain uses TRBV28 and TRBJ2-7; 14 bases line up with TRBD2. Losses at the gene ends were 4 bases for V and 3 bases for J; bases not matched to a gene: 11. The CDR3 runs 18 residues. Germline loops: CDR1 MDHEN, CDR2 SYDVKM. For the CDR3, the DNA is TGTGCCAGCAGTTCCCGGGGACTAGCGGGAGAGCACCTCTACGAGCAGTACTTC. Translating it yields CASSSRGLAGEHLYEQYF.

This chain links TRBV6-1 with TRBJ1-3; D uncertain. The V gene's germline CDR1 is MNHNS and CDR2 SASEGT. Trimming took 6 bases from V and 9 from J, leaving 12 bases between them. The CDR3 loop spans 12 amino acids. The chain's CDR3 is CASSGPGLTIYF. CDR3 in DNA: TGTGCCAGCAGCGGGCCCGGGCTCACCATATATTTT.

The CDR3 bases are TGTGCCAGCAGTTCCCTCCTCGGTCTATCTAACTATGGCTACACCTTC. Its protein is CASSSLLGLSNYGYTF. The chain employs TRBV27 and TRBJ1-2; D is undetermined. V lost 4 bases to trimming and J lost 0 bases, with 15 bases between them. The length of the CDR3 is 16 residues. Germline values: CDR1 MNHEY, CDR2 SMNVEV (reference sequence).